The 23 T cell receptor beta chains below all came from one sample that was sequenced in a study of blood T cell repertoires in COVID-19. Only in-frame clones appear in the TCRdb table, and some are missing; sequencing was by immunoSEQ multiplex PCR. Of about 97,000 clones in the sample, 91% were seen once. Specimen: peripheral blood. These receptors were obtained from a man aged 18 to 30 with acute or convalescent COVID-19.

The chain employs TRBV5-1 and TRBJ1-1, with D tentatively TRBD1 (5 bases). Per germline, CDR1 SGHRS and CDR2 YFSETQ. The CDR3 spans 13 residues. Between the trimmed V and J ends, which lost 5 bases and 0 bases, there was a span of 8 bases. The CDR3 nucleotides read TGCGCCAGCAGAGGCAGGGTGAACACTGAAGCTTTCTTT. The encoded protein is CASRGRVNTEAFF.

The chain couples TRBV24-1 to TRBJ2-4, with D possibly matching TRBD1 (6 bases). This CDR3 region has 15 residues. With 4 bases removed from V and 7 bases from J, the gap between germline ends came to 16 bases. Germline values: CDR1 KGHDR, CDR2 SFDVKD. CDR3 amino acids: CATSDPTGPGNIQYF. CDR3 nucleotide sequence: TGTGCCACCAGTGACCCGACAGGCCCAGGTAACATTCAGTACTTC.

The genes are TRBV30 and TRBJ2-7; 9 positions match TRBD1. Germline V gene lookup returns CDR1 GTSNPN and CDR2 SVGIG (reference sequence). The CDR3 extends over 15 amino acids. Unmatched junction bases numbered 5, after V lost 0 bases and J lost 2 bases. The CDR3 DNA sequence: TGTGCCTGGAGTGTCCCCGGGACAGGGACCTACGAGCAGTACTTC. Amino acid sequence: CAWSVPGTGTYEQYF.

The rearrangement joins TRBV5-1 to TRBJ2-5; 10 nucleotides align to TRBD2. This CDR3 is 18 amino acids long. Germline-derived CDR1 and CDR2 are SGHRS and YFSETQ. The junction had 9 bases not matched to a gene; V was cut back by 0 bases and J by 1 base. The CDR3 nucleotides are TGCGCCAGCAGCTTGGGGGTTGTGCTAGCGGGGGTCCAAGAGACCCAGTACTTC. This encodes CASSLGVVLAGVQETQYF.

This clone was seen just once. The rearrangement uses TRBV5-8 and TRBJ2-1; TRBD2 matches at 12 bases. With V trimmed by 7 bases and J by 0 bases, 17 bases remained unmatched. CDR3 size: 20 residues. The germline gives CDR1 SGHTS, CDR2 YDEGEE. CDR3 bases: TGTGCCAGCCGACTCCAGGGGACTAGCGGGTCCTTTAGCTCCTACAATGAGCAGTTCTTC. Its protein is CASRLQGTSGSFSSYNEQFF.

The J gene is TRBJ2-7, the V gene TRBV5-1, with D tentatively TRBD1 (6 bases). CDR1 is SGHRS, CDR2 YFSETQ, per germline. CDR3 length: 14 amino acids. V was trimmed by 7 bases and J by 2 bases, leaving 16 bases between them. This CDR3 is CASGSGTYPYEQYF. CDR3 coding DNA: TGCGCCAGCGGATCCGGGACATACCCCTACGAGCAGTACTTC.

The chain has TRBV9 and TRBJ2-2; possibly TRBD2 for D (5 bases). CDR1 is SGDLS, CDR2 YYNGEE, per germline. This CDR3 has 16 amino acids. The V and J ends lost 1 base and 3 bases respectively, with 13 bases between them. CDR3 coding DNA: TGTGCCAGCAGCGTAACCAGCGGCTCTTACACCGGGGAGCTGTTTTTT. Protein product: CASSVTSGSYTGELFF.

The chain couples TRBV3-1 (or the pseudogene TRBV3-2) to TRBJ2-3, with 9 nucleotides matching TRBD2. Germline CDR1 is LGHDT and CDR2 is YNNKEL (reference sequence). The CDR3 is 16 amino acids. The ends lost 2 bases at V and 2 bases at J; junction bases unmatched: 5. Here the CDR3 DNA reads TGTGCCAGCAGCCAACAAGCGGGGGGACTCACAGATACGCAGTATTTT. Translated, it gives CASSQQAGGLTDTQYF.

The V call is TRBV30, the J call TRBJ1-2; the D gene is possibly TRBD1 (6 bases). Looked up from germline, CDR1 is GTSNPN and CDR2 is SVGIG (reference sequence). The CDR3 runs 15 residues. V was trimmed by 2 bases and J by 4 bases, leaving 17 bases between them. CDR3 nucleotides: TGTGCCTGGAGTTACGGGACACCCGCTGGCTATGGCTACACCTTC. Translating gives CAWSYGTPAGYGYTF.

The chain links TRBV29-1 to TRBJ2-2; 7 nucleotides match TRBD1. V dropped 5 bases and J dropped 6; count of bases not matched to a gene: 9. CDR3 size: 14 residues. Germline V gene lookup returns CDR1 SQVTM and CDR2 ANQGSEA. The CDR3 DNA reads TGCAGCGTTAGGGGCAGGGGGATAGCCGGGGAGCTGTTTTTT. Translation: CSVRGRGIAGELFF.

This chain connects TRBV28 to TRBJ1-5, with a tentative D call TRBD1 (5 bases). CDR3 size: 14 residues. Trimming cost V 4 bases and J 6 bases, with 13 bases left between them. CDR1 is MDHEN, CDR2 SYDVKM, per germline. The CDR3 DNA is TGTGCCAGCAGTTCAGGGCTGGTAGGTCAGCCCCAGCATTTT. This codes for CASSSGLVGQPQHF.

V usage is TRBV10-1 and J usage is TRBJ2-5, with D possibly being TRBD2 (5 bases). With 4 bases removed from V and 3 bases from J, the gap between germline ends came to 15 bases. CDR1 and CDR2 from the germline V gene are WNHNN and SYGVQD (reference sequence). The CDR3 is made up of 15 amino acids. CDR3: CASSAGPTIKETQYF. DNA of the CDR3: TGCGCCAGCAGTGCCGGACCGACTATTAAAGAGACCCAGTACTTC.

In nucleotides, the CDR3 is TGTGCCAGCAGTTTATCGAGGTATGAGACAGTAGCTTTCTTT. It is translated as CASSLSRYETVAFF. This chain connects TRBV27 to TRBJ1-1, with D perhaps TRBD1 (5 bases). CDR1 MNHEY and CDR2 SMNVEV come from the germline V gene (reference sequence). Between the trimmed V and J ends, which lost 0 bases and 10 bases, there was a span of 15 bases. The CDR3 runs to 14 residues.

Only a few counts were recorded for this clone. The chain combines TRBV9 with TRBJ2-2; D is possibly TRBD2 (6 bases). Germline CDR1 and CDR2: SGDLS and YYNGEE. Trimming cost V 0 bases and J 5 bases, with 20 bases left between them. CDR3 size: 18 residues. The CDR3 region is CASSVGGGSPLETGELFF. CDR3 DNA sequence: TGTGCCAGCAGCGTAGGTGGGGGGAGCCCCCTTGAGACCGGGGAGCTGTTTTTT. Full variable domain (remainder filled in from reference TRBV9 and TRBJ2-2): DSGVTQTPKHLITATGQRVTLRCSPRSGDLSVYWYQQSLDQGLQFLIQYYNGEERAKGNILERFSAQQFPDLHSELNLSSLELGDSALYFCASSVGGGSPLETGELFFGEGSRLTVL.

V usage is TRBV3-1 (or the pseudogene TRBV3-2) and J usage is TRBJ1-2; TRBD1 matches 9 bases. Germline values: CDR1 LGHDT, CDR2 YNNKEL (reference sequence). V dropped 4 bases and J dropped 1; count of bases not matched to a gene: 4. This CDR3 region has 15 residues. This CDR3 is CASSLGTGINYGYTF. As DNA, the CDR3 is TGTGCCAGCAGCCTAGGGACAGGGATTAACTATGGCTACACCTTC.

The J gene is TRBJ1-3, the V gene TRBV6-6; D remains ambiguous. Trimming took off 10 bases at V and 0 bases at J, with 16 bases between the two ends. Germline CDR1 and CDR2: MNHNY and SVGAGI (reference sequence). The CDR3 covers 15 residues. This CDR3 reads CATSLDTFSGNTIYF. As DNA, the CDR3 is TGTGCCACCTCGTTAGACACCTTCTCTGGAAACACCATATATTTT.

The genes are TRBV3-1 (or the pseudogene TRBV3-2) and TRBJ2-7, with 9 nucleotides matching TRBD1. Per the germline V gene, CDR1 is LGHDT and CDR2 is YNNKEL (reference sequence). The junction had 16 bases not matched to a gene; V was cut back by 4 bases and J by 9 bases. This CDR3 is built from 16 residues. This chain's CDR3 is CASSPGQGGGIRGQYF. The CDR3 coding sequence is TGTGCCAGCAGCCCGGGACAGGGTGGGGGCATACGAGGGCAGTACTTC.

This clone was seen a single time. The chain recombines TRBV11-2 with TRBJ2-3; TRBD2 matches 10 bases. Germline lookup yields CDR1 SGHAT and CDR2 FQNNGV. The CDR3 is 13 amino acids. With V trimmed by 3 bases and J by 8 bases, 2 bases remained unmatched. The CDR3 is CASSFSGRSTQYF. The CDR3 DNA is TGTGCCAGCAGCTTTAGCGGGAGGAGTACGCAGTATTTT.

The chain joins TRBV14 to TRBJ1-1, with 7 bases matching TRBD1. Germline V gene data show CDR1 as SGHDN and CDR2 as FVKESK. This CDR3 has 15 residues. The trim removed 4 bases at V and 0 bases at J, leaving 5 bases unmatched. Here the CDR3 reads CASSPPTGMNTEAFF. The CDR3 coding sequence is TGTGCCAGCAGCCCACCGACAGGGATGAACACTGAAGCTTTCTTT.

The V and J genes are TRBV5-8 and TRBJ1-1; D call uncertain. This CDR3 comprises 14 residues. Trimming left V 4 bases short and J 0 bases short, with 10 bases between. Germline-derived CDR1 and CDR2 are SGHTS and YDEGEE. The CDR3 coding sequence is TGTGCCAGCAGCGCCGGGAATTTGAACACTGAAGCTTTCTTT. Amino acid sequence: CASSAGNLNTEAFF.

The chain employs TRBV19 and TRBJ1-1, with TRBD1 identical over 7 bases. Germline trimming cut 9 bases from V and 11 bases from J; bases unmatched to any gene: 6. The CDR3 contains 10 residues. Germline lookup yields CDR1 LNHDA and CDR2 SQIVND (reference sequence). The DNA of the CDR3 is TGTGCCAGCTCAGACAGGGCCGCTTTCTTT. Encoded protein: CASSDRAAFF.

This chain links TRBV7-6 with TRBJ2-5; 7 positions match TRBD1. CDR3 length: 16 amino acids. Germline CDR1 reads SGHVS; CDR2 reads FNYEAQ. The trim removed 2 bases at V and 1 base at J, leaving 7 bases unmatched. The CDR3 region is CASSLLGQRFQETQYF. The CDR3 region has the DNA TGTGCCAGCAGCTTATTGGGACAGCGCTTCCAAGAGACCCAGTACTTC.

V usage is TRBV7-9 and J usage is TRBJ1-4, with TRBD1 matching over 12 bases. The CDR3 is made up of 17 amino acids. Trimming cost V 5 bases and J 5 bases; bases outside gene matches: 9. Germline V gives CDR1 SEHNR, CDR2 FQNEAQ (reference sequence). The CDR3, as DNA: TGTGCCAGCAGCCCCGGGACAGGGGGCTTTAGGAATGAAAAACTGTTTTTT. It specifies CASSPGTGGFRNEKLFF.